The 12 T cell receptor beta chains given below trace back to one sample, sequenced in a study of T cells in Graves' hyperthyroidism and ophthalmopathy. RNA transcripts yielded amplified TCR beta CDR3 regions. First-round RT-PCR of the TCR CDR3 relied on the HTBI primer set. TCRdb reprocessed the multiplex PCR reads via MiXCR and lists one record per CDR3 protein. The sample contains about 480,000 distinct CDR3 sequences, 13% to 15% of which appear only once. Sequencing input: blood. The receptor source for this set is a woman between 18 and 29 years old with Graves' hyperthyroidism.

This clonotype was picked up many times. The chain uses TRBV12-3 or TRBV12-4 and TRBJ1-1; 7 bases map to TRBD1. Trimming took 6 bases from V and 5 from J; bases not matched to a gene: 12. CDR3 length: 15 amino acids. CDR3 nucleotides: TGTGCCAGCAGCTTCCCTTCAGGGGGAGATACTGAAGCTTTCTTT. It codes for CASSFPSGGDTEAFF.

In the case of this clonotype: At one end the junction does not follow the germline gene, possibly because of a read error. V is TRBV11-2 and J is TRBJ2-3, with D perhaps assigned TRBD1 or TRBD2 (5 bases each). CDR1 is SGHAT, CDR2 FQNNGV, per germline. The length of the CDR3 is 17 residues. In nucleotides, the CDR3 is TGTGCCAGCAGCTTAGGTCGGGGCCGGAAGGGCACAGATACGCGGTATTTT. It codes for CASSLGRGRKGTDTRYF.

This clonotype was recorded at least ten times. The gene calls are TRBV30 and TRBJ1-1; tentative D call: TRBD1 (6 bases). CDR1 is GTSNPN, CDR2 SVGIG, per germline (reference sequence). The CDR3 totals 13 residues. V was pared by 2 bases and J by 3 bases, with 10 bases between. The CDR3 loop is CAWSPHRDTEAFF. The CDR3 DNA sequence: TGTGCCTGGAGTCCCCACAGGGACACTGAAGCTTTCTTT.

This clonotype was counted many times. The chain combines TRBV20-1 with TRBJ2-1, with D uncertain. With 0 bases removed from V and 5 bases from J, the gap between germline ends came to 17 bases. Germline CDR1 reads DFQATT; CDR2 reads SNEGSKA (reference sequence). This CDR3 contains 16 residues. The DNA for the CDR3 is TGCAGTGCTAGAGAAAACCGGGCCGCGAGTAACAATGAGCAGTTCTTC. It codes for CSARENRAASNNEQFF.

This clonotype was observed a few times. The V gene is TRBV6-7, the J gene TRBJ2-2; TRBD2 matches at 10 bases. TRBV6-7 falls under the ORF class, with uncertain function. The CDR3 length is 14 residues. The CDR3 DNA reads TGTGTTGAAGCCGGGACTAGCGACTCAGGGGAGCTGTTTTTT. It specifies CVEAGTSDSGELFF.

In regard to this clonotype: This may arise from a read error, as a much more abundant clone is one base away. The CDR3 sequence: CASEAKSSYEQYV. The DNA for the CDR3 is TGTGCCAGCGAGGCGAAGAGCTCCTACGAGCAGTACGTC. This sequence joins TRBV7-9 and TRBJ2-7; D call uncertain. This CDR3 has 13 amino acids. Per the germline V gene, CDR1 is SEHNR and CDR2 is FQNEAQ (reference sequence). Trimming removed 8 bases from V and 0 bases from J, with 11 bases in between.

The table lists this clonotype with many counts. The chain recombines TRBV27 with TRBJ2-1; TRBD2 aligns across 8 bases. CDR3 size: 18 residues. Unmatched junction bases numbered 9, after V lost 2 bases and J lost 0 bases. Per the germline V gene, CDR1 is MNHEY and CDR2 is SMNVEV (reference sequence). CDR3 sequence (DNA): TGTGCCAGCAGTTTAGGACGCCCAACTAGCGGCTCCTACAATGAGCAGTTCTTC. Its translation: CASSLGRPTSGSYNEQFF.

The chain recombines TRBV7-9 with TRBJ1-2, with 7 bases matching TRBD1. Losses at the gene ends were 3 bases for V and 8 bases for J; bases not matched to a gene: 6. The germline V gene encodes CDR1 SEHNR and CDR2 FQNEAQ (reference sequence). CDR3 length: 13 residues. The CDR3 DNA sequence: TGTGCCAGCAGCTTTAAACAGGGGCAGGGCTACACCTTC. Its translation: CASSFKQGQGYTF.

The chain joins TRBV5-1 to TRBJ1-2; 7 bases are a match to TRBD1. The CDR3 has 13 residues. Germline CDR1 is SGHRS and CDR2 is YFSETQ. V was clipped by 3 bases and J by 6 bases; unmatched bases: 5. CDR3 nucleotide sequence: TGCGCCAGCAGCTCGACAGGGTCGGATGGCTACACCTTC. Translating it yields CASSSTGSDGYTF.

This clonotype occurred many times. This sequence joins TRBV24-1 and TRBJ2-1; possible D gene TRBD1, 5 bases. This CDR3 has 16 residues. V lost 4 bases and J 0 bases, leaving 12 bases between the germline ends. Per germline, CDR1 KGHDR and CDR2 SFDVKD. In DNA form, the CDR3 reads TGTGCCACCAGTGACTCGACAGTTAGCTCCTACAATGAGCAGTTCTTC. Translated, it gives CATSDSTVSSYNEQFF.

As for this clonotype: Here the CDR3 omits its conserved ending phenylalanine or tryptophan, so a read error is the likely source. Because the CDR3's place on the DNA is in doubt, the DNA is left out and the CDR3 is given as listed by TCRdb. The chain couples TRBV20-1 to TRBJ2-5. The CDR3 sequence runs 10 residues, both termini included. The germline CDR1 and CDR2 sequences are DFQATT and SNEGSKA (reference sequence). The CDR3 region is CSARKVGEYV.

This clonotype was counted many times. This chain joins TRBV3-1 and TRBJ2-5; 7 bases are shared with TRBD1. The germline V gene has CDR1 LGHDT and CDR2 YNNKEL (reference sequence). The CDR3 runs 15 residues. Trimming took 4 bases from V and 5 from J; bases not matched to a gene: 10. This CDR3 is CASSLTAGGEETQYF. In DNA form, the CDR3 reads TGTGCCAGCAGCCTTACTGCAGGGGGAGAGGAGACCCAGTACTTC.